The T cell receptor beta chain under discussion was sequenced for a study of early T cells in non-severe SARS-CoV-2 infection. Study as a whole: Chains were not paired, and sequencing was done on bulk RNA from unsorted whole blood.

This CDR3 region has 14 residues. Germline loops: CDR1 ENHRY, CDR2 SYGVKD. V was shortened by 4 bases and J by 3 bases, with 12 bases between the two germline ends. As for this clonotype: Its antigen is undetermined.

Researchers attached unique molecular identifiers to individual cDNA molecules. A single record per CDR3 protein comes from TCRdb applying MiXCR to the 5' RACE reads. The sample carries 70,000 to 85,000 distinct CDR3 sequences, 9% to 14% recorded once. Overall study results and limits: The VDJdb matching leaned toward anti-spike CD8 responses and overlooked private and CD4 specificities.

This receptor was taken from an adult who was a healthcare worker with PCR-confirmed SARS-CoV-2 infection or an uninfected control (not recorded which). The chain uses TRBV10-3 and TRBJ1-1; tentative D call: TRBD1 (5 bases). Source material: whole blood. CDR3 protein: CAISADISYTEAFF. CDR3 sequence (DNA): TGTGCCATCAGTGCGGACATTTCATACACTGAAGCTTTCTTT.